The 6 T cell receptor beta chains below were found in one sample sequenced in a study of blood T cell repertoires in COVID-19. Method: immunoSEQ multiplex PCR; TCRdb's copy keeps in-frame clones and lacks some. The sample includes approximately 450,000 clones, roughly nine tenths of them seen just once. The material sequenced was PBMCs or T cells enriched from blood (not recorded which). These TCRs come from a man aged 25-40 years who had recovered from COVID-19.

The rearrangement links TRBV6-5 to TRBJ1-5, with 7 bases that match TRBD1. The germline V gene has CDR1 MNHEY and CDR2 SVGAGI. V was pared by 6 bases and J by 2 bases, with 7 bases of the junction left unmatched. The length of the CDR3 is 15 residues. DNA of the CDR3: TGTGCCAGCAGGCCGGGACAGATGGGCAATCAGCCCCAGCATTTT. Residues: CASRPGQMGNQPQHF.

J is TRBJ2-4 and V is TRBV29-1; no definite D call. The ends were cut back, 5 bases at V and 3 bases at J, with 5 bases in the middle. This CDR3 is built from 11 residues. Germline V gene sequence: CDR1 SQVTM, CDR2 ANQGSEA. CDR3: CSVQDKNIQYF. Written as DNA, the CDR3 is TGCAGCGTTCAGGACAAAAACATTCAGTACTTC.

The J gene is TRBJ2-2, the V gene TRBV7-9; D perhaps matches TRBD1 (5 bases). This CDR3 has 15 residues. Germline V gene lookup returns CDR1 SEHNR and CDR2 FQNEAQ (reference sequence). V was trimmed by 1 base and J by 1 base, leaving 7 bases between them. The CDR3 here is CASSLGDRNTGELFF. Written as DNA, the CDR3 is TGTGCCAGCAGCTTAGGTGACAGGAACACCGGGGAGCTGTTTTTT.

The rearrangement uses TRBV9 and TRBJ1-1; weak D call: TRBD1 (6 bases). Germline assignment: CDR1 SGDLS and CDR2 YYNGEE. The CDR3 is made up of 14 amino acids. Between the trimmed V and J ends, which lost 0 bases and 2 bases, there was a span of 8 bases. CDR3 sequence (DNA): TGTGCCAGCAGCGTAGGACAGGAAAACACTGAAGCTTTCTTT. Amino acids: CASSVGQENTEAFF.

The CDR3 sequence: CASGSRLEATYEQYF. As DNA, the CDR3 is TGTGCTAGTGGCTCACGGCTCGAGGCTACCTACGAGCAGTACTTC. The rearrangement joins TRBV12-5 to TRBJ2-7; D gene uncertain. V was cut by 6 bases and J by 2 bases, with 17 bases left in between. The CDR3 extends over 15 amino acids. Germline lookup yields CDR1 LGHNT and CDR2 FRNRAP.

In its sample, this clone was seen once. V gene TRBV30 combines with J gene TRBJ2-5, with a tentative D call TRBD1 (6 bases). The CDR3 covers 13 residues. V dropped 1 base and J dropped 1 base, with 7 bases sitting between them. Germline CDR1 and CDR2: GTSNPN and SVGIG (reference sequence). The CDR3 reads CAWSGTVQETQYF. DNA of the CDR3: TGTGCCTGGAGTGGGACAGTCCAAGAGACCCAGTACTTC. Full variable domain (remainder filled in from reference TRBV30 and TRBJ2-5): SQTIHQWPATLVQPVGSPLSLECTVEGTSNPNLYWYRQAAGRGLQLLFYSVGIGQISSEVPQNLSASRPQDRQFILSSKKLLLSDSGFYLCAWSGTVQETQYFGPGTRLLVL.